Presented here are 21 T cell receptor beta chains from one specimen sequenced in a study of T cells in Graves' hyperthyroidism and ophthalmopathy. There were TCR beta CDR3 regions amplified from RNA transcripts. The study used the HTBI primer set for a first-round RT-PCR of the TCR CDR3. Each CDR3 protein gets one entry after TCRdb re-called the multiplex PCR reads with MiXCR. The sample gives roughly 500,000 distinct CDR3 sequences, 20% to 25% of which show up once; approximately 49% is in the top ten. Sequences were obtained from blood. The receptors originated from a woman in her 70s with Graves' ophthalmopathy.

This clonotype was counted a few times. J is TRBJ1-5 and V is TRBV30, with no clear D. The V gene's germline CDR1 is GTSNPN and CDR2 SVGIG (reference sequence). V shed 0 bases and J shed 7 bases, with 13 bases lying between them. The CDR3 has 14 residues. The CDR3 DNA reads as TGTGCCTGGAGTGTACTGAAGGGCCGGCAGCCCCAGCATTTT. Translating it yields CAWSVLKGRQPQHF.

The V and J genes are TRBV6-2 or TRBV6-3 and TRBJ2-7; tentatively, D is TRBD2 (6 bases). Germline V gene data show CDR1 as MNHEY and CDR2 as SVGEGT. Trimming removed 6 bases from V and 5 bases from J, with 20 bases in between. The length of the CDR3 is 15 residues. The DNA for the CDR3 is TGTGCCAGCAGCCCCCGGAGGGGCCATCGGGACGAGCAGTACTTC. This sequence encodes CASSPRRGHRDEQYF.

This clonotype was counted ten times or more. The CDR3 sequence is CASSSGRNYGYTF. The CDR3 DNA reads as TGTGCCAGTAGTAGCGGCAGAAACTATGGCTACACCTTC. This chain connects TRBV19 to TRBJ1-2; D is unclear. Deletions cut 4 bases from V and 2 bases from J, with 8 bases between. The CDR3 has 13 amino acids. Germline V CDR1 and CDR2: LNHDA, SQIVND (reference sequence).

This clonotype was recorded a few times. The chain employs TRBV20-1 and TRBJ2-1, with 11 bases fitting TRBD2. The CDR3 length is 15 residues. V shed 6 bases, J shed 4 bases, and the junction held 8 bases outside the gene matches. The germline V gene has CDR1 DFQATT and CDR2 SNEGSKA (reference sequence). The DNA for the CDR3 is TGCAGTGCCCCGAGGACTAGCGGGCCTTACAATGAGCAGTTCTTC. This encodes CSAPRTSGPYNEQFF.

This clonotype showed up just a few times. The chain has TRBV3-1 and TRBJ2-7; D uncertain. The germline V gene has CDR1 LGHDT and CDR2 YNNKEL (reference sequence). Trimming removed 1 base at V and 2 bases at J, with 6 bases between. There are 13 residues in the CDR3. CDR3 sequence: CASSQGGPYEQYF. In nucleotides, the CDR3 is TGTGCCAGCAGCCAAGGTGGGCCCTACGAGCAGTACTTC.

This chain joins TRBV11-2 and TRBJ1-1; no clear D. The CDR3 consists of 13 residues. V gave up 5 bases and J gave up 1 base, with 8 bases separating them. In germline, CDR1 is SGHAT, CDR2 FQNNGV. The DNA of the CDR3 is TGTGCCAGCAGCCAAGCTAAGAACACTGAAGCTTTCTTT. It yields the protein CASSQAKNTEAFF.

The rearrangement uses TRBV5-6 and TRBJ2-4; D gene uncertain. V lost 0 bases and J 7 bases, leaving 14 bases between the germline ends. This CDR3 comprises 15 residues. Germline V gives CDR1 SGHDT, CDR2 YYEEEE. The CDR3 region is CASSLEGVGVNIQYF. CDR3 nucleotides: TGTGCCAGCAGCTTGGAGGGTGTCGGAGTCAACATTCAGTACTTC.

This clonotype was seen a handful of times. CDR3 sequence (DNA): TGTGCCAGCAGTTATCTCACATACTACGAGCAGTACTTC. Its translation is CASSYLTYYEQYF. The V gene is TRBV6-2 or TRBV6-3, the J gene TRBJ2-7; D is ambiguous. The CDR3 loop spans 13 amino acids. Per the germline V gene, CDR1 is MNHEY and CDR2 is SVGEGT. Trimming removed 3 bases from V and 3 bases from J, with 9 bases in between.

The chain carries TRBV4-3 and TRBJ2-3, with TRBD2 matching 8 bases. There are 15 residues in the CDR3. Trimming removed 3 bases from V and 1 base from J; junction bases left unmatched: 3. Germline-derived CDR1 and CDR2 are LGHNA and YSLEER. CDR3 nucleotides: TGCGCCAGCAGCCATCTGACTAGCGGCACAGATACGCAGTATTTT. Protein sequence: CASSHLTSGTDTQYF.

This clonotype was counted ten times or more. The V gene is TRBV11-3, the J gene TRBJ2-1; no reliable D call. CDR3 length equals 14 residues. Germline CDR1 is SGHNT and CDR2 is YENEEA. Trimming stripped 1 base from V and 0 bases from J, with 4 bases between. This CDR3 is CASSLAASYNEQFF. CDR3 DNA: TGTGCCAGCAGCTTAGCGGCCTCCTACAATGAGCAGTTCTTC.

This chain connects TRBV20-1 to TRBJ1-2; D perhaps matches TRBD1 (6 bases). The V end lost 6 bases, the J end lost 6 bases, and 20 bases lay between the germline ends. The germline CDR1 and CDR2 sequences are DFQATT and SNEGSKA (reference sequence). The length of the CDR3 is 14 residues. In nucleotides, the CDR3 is TGCAGTGCCTCGGTGGGGGGGCAGGGTCATGGCTACACCTTC. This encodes CSASVGGQGHGYTF.

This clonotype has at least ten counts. The CDR3 protein is CASSIPIKPGNIQYF. The CDR3, as DNA: TGTGCCAGCAGTATCCCGATTAAACCCGGCAACATTCAGTACTTC. This chain joins TRBV28 and TRBJ2-4; D is undetermined. Trimming removed 5 bases from V and 7 bases from J, with 18 bases in between. The CDR3 consists of 15 residues. Germline V CDR1 and CDR2: MDHEN, SYDVKM.

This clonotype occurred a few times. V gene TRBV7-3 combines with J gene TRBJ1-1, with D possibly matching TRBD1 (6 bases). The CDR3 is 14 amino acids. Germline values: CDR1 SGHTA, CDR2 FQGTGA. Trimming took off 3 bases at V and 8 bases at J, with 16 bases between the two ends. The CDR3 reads CASSLGEYREEAFF. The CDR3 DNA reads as TGTGCCAGCAGCTTGGGGGAATACAGGGAAGAAGCTTTCTTT.

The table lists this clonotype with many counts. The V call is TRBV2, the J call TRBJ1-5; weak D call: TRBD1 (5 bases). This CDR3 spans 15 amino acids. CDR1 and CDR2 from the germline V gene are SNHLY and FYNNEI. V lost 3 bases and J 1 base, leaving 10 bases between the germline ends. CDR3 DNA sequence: TGTGCCAGCAGTGAGGGGGGGACGAGCAATCAGCCCCAGCATTTT. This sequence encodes CASSEGGTSNQPQHF.

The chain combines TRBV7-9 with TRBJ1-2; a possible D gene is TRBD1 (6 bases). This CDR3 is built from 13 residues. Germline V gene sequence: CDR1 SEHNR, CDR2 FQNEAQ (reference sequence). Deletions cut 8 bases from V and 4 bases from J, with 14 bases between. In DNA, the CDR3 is TGTGCCAGCCCAACGGTGGGGGCCTATGGCTACACCTTC. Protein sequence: CASPTVGAYGYTF.

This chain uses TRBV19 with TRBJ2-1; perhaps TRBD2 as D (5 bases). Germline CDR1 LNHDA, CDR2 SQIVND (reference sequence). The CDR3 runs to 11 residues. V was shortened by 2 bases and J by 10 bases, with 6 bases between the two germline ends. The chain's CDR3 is CASSILAEQFF. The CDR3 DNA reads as TGTGCCAGTAGTATACTAGCCGAGCAGTTCTTC.

CDR3 in amino acids: CAISRGQGGTEAFF. Written as DNA, the CDR3 is TGTGCCATCAGCCGAGGACAGGGAGGCACTGAAGCTTTCTTT. This chain joins TRBV10-3 and TRBJ1-1, with 8 nucleotides matching TRBD1. After removal of 6 bases from V and 4 bases from J, the junction contained 7 bases not matched to a gene. Germline V gives CDR1 ENHRY, CDR2 SYGVKD. CDR3 length equals 14 residues.

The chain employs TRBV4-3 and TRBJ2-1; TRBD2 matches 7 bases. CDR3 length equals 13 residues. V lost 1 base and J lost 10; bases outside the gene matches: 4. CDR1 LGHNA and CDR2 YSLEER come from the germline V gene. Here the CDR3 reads CASSQGSSGEQFF. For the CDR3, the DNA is TGCGCCAGCAGCCAAGGCTCTAGCGGAGAGCAGTTCTTC.

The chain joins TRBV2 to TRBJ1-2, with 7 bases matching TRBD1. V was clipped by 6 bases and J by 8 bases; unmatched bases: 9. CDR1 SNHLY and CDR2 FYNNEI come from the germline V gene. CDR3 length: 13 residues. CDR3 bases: TGTGCCAGCAGGGCCGACAGGGACGGGGGCTACACCTTC. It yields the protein CASRADRDGGYTF.

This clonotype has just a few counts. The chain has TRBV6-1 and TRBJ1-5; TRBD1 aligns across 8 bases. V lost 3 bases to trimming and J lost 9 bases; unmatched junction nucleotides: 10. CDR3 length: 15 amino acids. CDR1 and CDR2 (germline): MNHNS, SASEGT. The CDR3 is CASSDEYSRGLPQHF. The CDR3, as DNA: TGTGCCAGCAGTGACGAATATAGCAGGGGGCTGCCCCAGCATTTT.

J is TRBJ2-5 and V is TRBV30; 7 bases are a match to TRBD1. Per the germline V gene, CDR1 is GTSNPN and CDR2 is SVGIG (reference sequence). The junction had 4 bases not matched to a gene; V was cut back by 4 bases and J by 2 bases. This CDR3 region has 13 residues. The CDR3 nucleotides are TGTGCCTGGAACAGGGGTGAGCAAGAGACCCAGTACTTC. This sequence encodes CAWNRGEQETQYF.